The rows below give T cell receptor beta chains drawn from one sample of a study of cytomegalovirus exposure and HLA in healthy donors. The protocol was immunoSEQ multiplex PCR, while the TCRdb copy is restricted to in-frame clones and leaves out a portion. The data contain about 160,000 clones, 84% of them singletons. The sequencing sample was made of PBMCs. The receptors were sampled from a man in his fifties or sixties in good health and CMV-seropositive. Both conserved end residues are part of each CDR3. D genes are given only for firm matches. The listing skips clone size in some rows; elsewhere it reads once, few, many or a size class.

clone_size: -; j_call: TRBJ1-1; v_call: TRBV4-1; d_call: TRBD1; cdr3_nt: TGCGCCAGCAGCCAAGCTGACAGGGTTTATAGCACTGAAGCTTTCTTT; cdr3_aa: CASSQADRVYSTEAFF
clone_size: -; j_call: TRBJ1-1; v_call: TRBV5-1; d_call: -; cdr3_nt: TGCGCCAGCAGTAATGGACAGATCAGCGTGAACACTGAAGCTTTCTTT; cdr3_aa: CASSNGQISVNTEAFF
clone_size: -; j_call: TRBJ2-3; v_call: TRBV13; d_call: TRBD2; cdr3_nt: TGTGCCAGCAGCTTAGTATCTAGCGGGAGGGCCCTAGATACGCAGTATTTT; cdr3_aa: CASSLVSSGRALDTQYF
clone_size: -; j_call: TRBJ1-5; v_call: TRBV4-1; d_call: -; cdr3_nt: TGCGCCAGCAGCGAGGAGAGGAGCAATCAGCCCCAGCATTTT; cdr3_aa: CASSEERSNQPQHF
clone_size: -; j_call: TRBJ1-3; v_call: TRBV10-3; d_call: TRBD1; cdr3_nt: TGTGCCATCAGTGACTATACCCTCGGGACAGGGAAGAATGGAAACACCATATATTTT; cdr3_aa: CAISDYTLGTGKNGNTIYF
clone_size: -; j_call: TRBJ1-5; v_call: TRBV12-5; d_call: TRBD1; cdr3_nt: TGTGCTAGTGGTTTGTGGCAGGGGGCCTTACCGGGTCAGCCCCAGCATTTT; cdr3_aa: CASGLWQGALPGQPQHF
clone_size: once; j_call: TRBJ2-1; v_call: TRBV30; d_call: -; cdr3_nt: TGTGCCTGGAGTGTACCCGCGGGGACCAATGAGCAGTTCTTC; cdr3_aa: CAWSVPAGTNEQFF
clone_size: once; j_call: TRBJ1-2; v_call: TRBV19; d_call: TRBD1; cdr3_nt: TGTGCCAGTAGCCGGGGGACAGGGGAGAACTATGGCTACACCTTC; cdr3_aa: CASSRGTGENYGYTF
clone_size: -; j_call: TRBJ2-7; v_call: TRBV5-6; d_call: -; cdr3_nt: TGTGCCAGCAGCAGCCCGGGACACTACGAGCAGTACTTC; cdr3_aa: CASSSPGHYEQYF
clone_size: -; j_call: TRBJ1-5; v_call: TRBV2; d_call: -; cdr3_nt: TGTGCCAGCAGTGGAGGCAATCAGCCCCAGCATTTT; cdr3_aa: CASSGGNQPQHF
clone_size: -; j_call: TRBJ2-1; v_call: TRBV5-1; d_call: TRBD1; cdr3_nt: TGCGCCAGCAGCACGGGACAGGGGTTAAACAATGAGCAGTTCTTC; cdr3_aa: CASSTGQGLNNEQFF
clone_size: few; j_call: TRBJ2-1; v_call: TRBV7-8; d_call: -; cdr3_nt: TGTGCCAGCAGCCCCACCCGGGGGGCTCGCAATGAGCAGTTCTTC; cdr3_aa: CASSPTRGARNEQFF
clone_size: -; j_call: TRBJ1-1; v_call: TRBV5-1; d_call: -; cdr3_nt: TGCGCCAGCAGCTTGTATCAGGGTAACACTGAAGCTTTCTTT; cdr3_aa: CASSLYQGNTEAFF
clone_size: -; j_call: TRBJ1-2; v_call: TRBV27; d_call: TRBD1; cdr3_nt: TGTGCCAGCAGAATGGACAGGGTTAACTATGGCTACACCTTC; cdr3_aa: CASRMDRVNYGYTF
clone_size: -; j_call: TRBJ1-1; v_call: TRBV27; d_call: TRBD1; cdr3_nt: TGTGCCAGCAGTTTTAAGACAGGGTCAGGGACTGAAGCTTTCTTT; cdr3_aa: CASSFKTGSGTEAFF
clone_size: -; j_call: TRBJ2-2; v_call: TRBV5-1; d_call: TRBD2; cdr3_nt: TGCGCCAGCAGCCCCCCTAGGACTAGCGGGTACGGCGGGGAGCTGTTTTTT; cdr3_aa: CASSPPRTSGYGGELFF
clone_size: -; j_call: TRBJ1-6; v_call: TRBV5-1; d_call: -; cdr3_nt: TGCGCCAGCAGCTTGGGACCCCAGGGGAAACTTACTAAATCACCCCTCCACTTT; cdr3_aa: CASSLGPQGKLTKSPLHF
clone_size: -; j_call: TRBJ1-1; v_call: TRBV5-1; d_call: -; cdr3_nt: TGCGCCAGCAGCTTGGGAGGAGGTACAGGGCGGAACACTGAAGCTTTCTTT; cdr3_aa: CASSLGGGTGRNTEAFF
clone_size: -; j_call: TRBJ1-2; v_call: TRBV6-1; d_call: -; cdr3_nt: TGTGCCAGCAGTTTCCCTCAGGGGTTTATGCGCTACACCTTC; cdr3_aa: CASSFPQGFMRYTF
clone_size: -; j_call: TRBJ1-2; v_call: TRBV6-5; d_call: TRBD1; cdr3_nt: TGTGCCAGCAGAGCCACAGGGGGCAGAATCTATGGCTACACCTTC; cdr3_aa: CASRATGGRIYGYTF
clone_size: -; j_call: TRBJ1-2; v_call: TRBV12-5; d_call: -; cdr3_nt: TGTGCTAGTGGTTTGGAGCCAGGGCTCGGCTACACCTTC; cdr3_aa: CASGLEPGLGYTF
clone_size: -; j_call: TRBJ2-1; v_call: TRBV11-3; d_call: TRBD1; cdr3_nt: TGTGCCAGCAGCTCCTGGACAGGGACGGACAATGAGCAGTTCTTC; cdr3_aa: CASSSWTGTDNEQFF
clone_size: -; j_call: TRBJ1-5; v_call: TRBV30; d_call: -; cdr3_nt: TGTGCCTGGAGAACAGGGAATCAGCCCCAGCATTTT; cdr3_aa: CAWRTGNQPQHF
clone_size: -; j_call: TRBJ1-1; v_call: TRBV7-2; d_call: -; cdr3_nt: TGTGCCAGCAGCTTATGGGCCAGGGCGGGGTCTGAAGCTTTCTTT; cdr3_aa: CASSLWARAGSEAFF
clone_size: -; j_call: TRBJ2-2; v_call: TRBV2; d_call: -; cdr3_nt: TGTGCCAGCAGTGAAGGGACAGCCTTCTCCGGGGAGCTGTTTTTT; cdr3_aa: CASSEGTAFSGELFF
clone_size: -; j_call: TRBJ2-4; v_call: TRBV9; d_call: -; cdr3_nt: TGTGCCAGCAGCGTAGAAGACGGAGAGGAGTACTTC; cdr3_aa: CASSVEDGEEYF
clone_size: -; j_call: TRBJ1-6; v_call: TRBV6-5; d_call: -; cdr3_nt: TGTGCCAGCAGTTACGATGGCCGGGACCTCCACTTT; cdr3_aa: CASSYDGRDLHF
clone_size: -; j_call: TRBJ2-2; v_call: TRBV19; d_call: -; cdr3_nt: TGTGCCAGCCGGGGGACAGCCGGGGAGCTGTTTTTT; cdr3_aa: CASRGTAGELFF
clone_size: -; j_call: TRBJ1-4; v_call: TRBV5-1; d_call: -; cdr3_nt: TGCGCCAGCAGCTCAGGGACACCAACTAATGAAAAACTGTTTTTT; cdr3_aa: CASSSGTPTNEKLFF
clone_size: -; j_call: TRBJ1-2; v_call: TRBV27; d_call: -; cdr3_nt: TGTGCCAGCAGACAGGGACAAAACAAACCCTATGGCTACACCTTC; cdr3_aa: CASRQGQNKPYGYTF
clone_size: -; j_call: TRBJ2-2; v_call: TRBV2; d_call: -; cdr3_nt: TGTGCCAGCGGCAGACAGCAAAACACCGGGGAGCTGTTTTTT; cdr3_aa: CASGRQQNTGELFF
clone_size: few; j_call: TRBJ1-4; v_call: TRBV4-2; d_call: TRBD1; cdr3_nt: TGTGCCAGCAGCGCCGCCGGGACAGGGGGTTTAAATGAAAAACTGTTTTTT; cdr3_aa: CASSAAGTGGLNEKLFF
clone_size: -; j_call: TRBJ2-1; v_call: TRBV5-6; d_call: TRBD2; cdr3_nt: TGTGCCAGCAGCTCCGGGACTAGCAGATACAATGAGCAGTTCTTC; cdr3_aa: CASSSGTSRYNEQFF
clone_size: -; j_call: TRBJ1-1; v_call: TRBV5-1; d_call: TRBD1; cdr3_nt: TGCGCCAGCAGCTCCAGACAGGGGACCACTGAAGCTTTCTTT; cdr3_aa: CASSSRQGTTEAFF
clone_size: once; j_call: TRBJ2-2; v_call: TRBV2; d_call: TRBD1; cdr3_nt: TGTGCCAGTAAAACTTCCCGGGACAGCAACCTCGGGGAGCTGTTTTTT; cdr3_aa: CASKTSRDSNLGELFF
clone_size: -; j_call: TRBJ1-6; v_call: TRBV27; d_call: -; cdr3_nt: TGTGCCAGCAGCAATCCGGTGTATAATTCACCCCTCCACTTT; cdr3_aa: CASSNPVYNSPLHF
clone_size: -; j_call: TRBJ1-1; v_call: TRBV29-1; d_call: -; cdr3_nt: TGCAGCGTTGCCGGGGTGCGCACTGAAGCTTTCTTT; cdr3_aa: CSVAGVRTEAFF
clone_size: -; j_call: TRBJ2-5; v_call: TRBV6-6; d_call: -; cdr3_nt: TGTGCCAGCAGTTACCCAAATCAAGAGACCCAGTACTTC; cdr3_aa: CASSYPNQETQYF
clone_size: -; j_call: TRBJ1-1; v_call: TRBV10-2; d_call: -; cdr3_nt: TGCGCCAGCAGTGAGGCCCGCCGAAGGAGTGAAGCTTTCTTT; cdr3_aa: CASSEARRRSEAFF
clone_size: -; j_call: TRBJ1-2; v_call: TRBV18; d_call: -; cdr3_nt: TGTGCCAGCTCACCCGGGGAAGGTGGTGGCTACACCTTC; cdr3_aa: CASSPGEGGGYTF
clone_size: -; j_call: TRBJ1-2; v_call: TRBV5-1; d_call: TRBD1; cdr3_nt: TGCGCCAGCAGCTCGCAGGGGGCTACTAACTATGGCTACACCTTC; cdr3_aa: CASSSQGATNYGYTF
clone_size: -; j_call: TRBJ2-1; v_call: TRBV25-1; d_call: TRBD1; cdr3_nt: TGTGCCAGCTCGGGACAGAGGTTCAATGAGCAGTTCTTC; cdr3_aa: CASSGQRFNEQFF
clone_size: -; j_call: TRBJ1-6; v_call: TRBV11-2; d_call: TRBD1; cdr3_nt: TGTGCCAGCAGCTTAGAAACCGGCAGGGGGGCCGTGAATTCACCCCTCCACTTT; cdr3_aa: CASSLETGRGAVNSPLHF
clone_size: -; j_call: TRBJ2-1; v_call: TRBV25-1; d_call: -; cdr3_nt: TGTGCCAGCAGTGTCTCCAGGCTAAACAATGAGCAGTTCTTC; cdr3_aa: CASSVSRLNNEQFF
clone_size: once; j_call: TRBJ2-1; v_call: TRBV5-1; d_call: TRBD2; cdr3_nt: TGCGCCGGCACCTTCCTGGCTAGCGGGGGATACAATGAGCAGTTCTTC; cdr3_aa: CAGTFLASGGYNEQFF
clone_size: -; j_call: TRBJ1-2; v_call: TRBV14; d_call: -; cdr3_nt: TGTGCCAGCAGCTTGACCCTGGACAGTTTCGCTAACTATGGCTACACCTTC; cdr3_aa: CASSLTLDSFANYGYTF